This T cell receptor (beta chain) was documented in a study of T cells in localized non-small cell lung cancer. Study-wide points: Uninvolved adjacent lung had more T cell clonality than any other tissue, topping tumor. A raised T cell density in blood coincided with lengthier overall survival. The tumor had only one region sequenced, so heterogeneity remains possible. Adjacent lung exhibited a median of 57 among the 100 most abundant tumor clones.

Assay: immunoSEQ multiplex PCR; the TCRdb copy retains only in-frame clones and omits some. The profile shows around 78,000 clones, 80% of them singletons. V lost 1 base to trimming and J lost 5 bases, with 14 bases between them. The germline V gene has CDR1 MGHRA and CDR2 YSYEKL. CDR3 length: 15 residues. Concerning this clone itself: Antigen specificity is unknown.

V and J are TRBV4-1 and TRBJ1-1; D uncertain. Sequenced here: peripheral blood, sampled before any cancer treatment. The sequence derives from an older female donor with stage I lung adenocarcinoma. The CDR3 DNA reads TGCGCCAGCAGCCAAGTTCAAGTCCTGGGGACTGAAGCTTTCTTT. This translates into CASSQVQVLGTEAFF.